These 8 T cell receptor beta chains were sequenced from one sample in a study of CD8 T cells in Susac syndrome. An input of about 0.5 to 1 ug of RNA was subjected to reverse transcription using random hexamers. TCRdb fed the immunoSEQ multiplex PCR reads into MiXCR, producing one record per CDR3 protein. The sample carries about 200,000 distinct CDR3 sequences, approximately 94% recorded once. Sequencing was performed on CD4+ T cells from PBMCs. These receptors came from a human donor with multiple sclerosis.

This chain uses TRBV3-1 with TRBJ2-7; D call uncertain. This CDR3 is built from 15 residues. V was pared by 4 bases and J by 3 bases, with 16 bases between. In germline, CDR1 is LGHDT, CDR2 YNNKEL (reference sequence). The CDR3 DNA is TGTGCCAGCAGCCCCATGACGACGTCCTTCTACGAGCAGTACTTC. Translated, it gives CASSPMTTSFYEQYF.

This sequence joins TRBV7-9 and TRBJ1-1; no clear D gene. The CDR3 contains 14 residues. From germline, CDR1 is SEHNR and CDR2 FQNEAQ (reference sequence). The V end was cut by 0 bases, the J end by 3 bases, with 8 bases between. CDR3 DNA sequence: TGTGCCAGCAGCTTAGCCCGACCAGACACTGAAGCTTTCTTT. It encodes CASSLARPDTEAFF.

The chain is built from TRBV29-1 and TRBJ2-7, with D hard to call. This CDR3 contains 13 residues. Germline CDR1 reads SQVTM; CDR2 reads ANQGSEA. Trimming left V 5 bases short and J 3 bases short, with 14 bases between. The CDR3 sequence is CSVCALGGYEQYF. The CDR3 region has the DNA TGCAGCGTTTGTGCCCTCGGTGGCTACGAGCAGTACTTC.

The chain uses TRBV9 and TRBJ2-3, with 9 nucleotides matching TRBD1. Germline trimming cut 4 bases from V and 0 bases from J; bases unmatched to any gene: 6. The CDR3 is made up of 16 amino acids. The V gene's germline CDR1 is SGDLS and CDR2 YYNGEE. The CDR3 nucleotides read TGTGCCAGCAGCCAACGGACAGGGGTTAGCACAGATACGCAGTATTTT. Protein sequence: CASSQRTGVSTDTQYF.

The gene calls are TRBV6-6 and TRBJ1-5, with D uncertain. This CDR3 is 14 amino acids long. CDR1 is MNHNY and CDR2 is SVGAGI in the germline V gene (reference sequence). The V and J ends lost 2 bases and 2 bases respectively, with 7 bases between them. Here the CDR3 reads CASSYTSGNQPQHF. The CDR3 coding sequence is TGTGCCAGCAGTTACACATCAGGCAATCAGCCCCAGCATTTT.

The J gene is TRBJ2-5, the V gene TRBV13; perhaps TRBD1 as D (7 bases). V dropped 1 base and J dropped 3 bases, with 18 bases sitting between them. CDR1 and CDR2 (germline): PRHDT, FYEKMQ (reference sequence). This CDR3 is built from 17 residues. The chain's CDR3 is CASSLAAGGTEKETQYF. CDR3 DNA sequence: TGTGCCAGCAGCTTAGCCGCCGGCGGGACAGAGAAAGAGACCCAGTACTTC.

The chain couples TRBV7-9 to TRBJ2-7, with a possible D match to TRBD2 (7 bases). V shed 1 base and J shed 6 bases, with 16 bases lying between them. Germline V CDR1 and CDR2: SEHNR, FQNEAQ (reference sequence). The CDR3 is 15 residues long. The CDR3 here is CASSLEAGAKGEQYF. The CDR3 coding sequence is TGTGCCAGCAGCTTAGAGGCGGGGGCAAAAGGCGAGCAGTACTTC.

This sequence joins TRBV7-3 and TRBJ2-5; 7 nucleotides line up with TRBD2. After removal of 4 bases from V and 7 bases from J, the junction contained 0 bases not matched to a gene. Germline CDR1 reads SGHTA; CDR2 reads FQGTGA. The CDR3 consists of 11 residues. The CDR3 spells CASSSGGTQYF. CDR3 in DNA: TGTGCCAGCAGCTCGGGAGGGACCCAGTACTTC. Using reference TRBV7-3 and TRBJ2-5 for the parts outside the CDR3, the full variable domain is GAGVSQTPSNKVTEKGKYVELRCDPISGHTALYWYRQSLGQGPEFLIYFQGTGAADDSGLPNDRFFAVRPEGSVSTLKIQRTERGDSAVYLCASSSGGTQYFGPGTRLLVL.